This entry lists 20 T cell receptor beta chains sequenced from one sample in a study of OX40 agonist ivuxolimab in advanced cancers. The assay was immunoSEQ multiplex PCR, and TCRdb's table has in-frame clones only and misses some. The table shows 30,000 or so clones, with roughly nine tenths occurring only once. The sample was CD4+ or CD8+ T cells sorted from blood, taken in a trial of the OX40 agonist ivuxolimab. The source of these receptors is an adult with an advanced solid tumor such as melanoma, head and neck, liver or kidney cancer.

The CDR3 sequence: CASSVEFSGKSTDTQYF. The CDR3 DNA sequence: TGTGCCAGCAGCGTCGAGTTTAGCGGGAAAAGCACAGATACGCAGTATTTT. This chain connects TRBV9 to TRBJ2-3, with 8 bases identical to TRBD2. Germline CDR1 and CDR2: SGDLS and YYNGEE. This CDR3 is 17 amino acids long. The V segment lost 2 bases and the J segment 0 bases; nucleotides outside the gene matches: 8.

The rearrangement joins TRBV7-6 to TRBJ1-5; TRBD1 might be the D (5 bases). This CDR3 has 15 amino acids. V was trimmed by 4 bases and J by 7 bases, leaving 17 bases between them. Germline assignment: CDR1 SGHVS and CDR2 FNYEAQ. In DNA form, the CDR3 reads TGTGCCAGCAGCTCGGGGGTCTGGGGAGGCCAGCCCCAGCATTTT. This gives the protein CASSSGVWGGQPQHF.

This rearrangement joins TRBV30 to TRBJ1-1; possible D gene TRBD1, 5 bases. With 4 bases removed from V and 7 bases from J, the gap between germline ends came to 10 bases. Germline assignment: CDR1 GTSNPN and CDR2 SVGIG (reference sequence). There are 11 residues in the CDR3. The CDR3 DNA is TGTGCCTGGAACTCGGGGGGTGAAGCTTTCTTT. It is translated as CAWNSGGEAFF.

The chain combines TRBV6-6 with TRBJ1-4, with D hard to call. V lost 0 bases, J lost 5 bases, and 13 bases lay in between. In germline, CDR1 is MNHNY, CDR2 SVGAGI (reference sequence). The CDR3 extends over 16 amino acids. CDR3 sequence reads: CASSYSTLDWNEKLFF. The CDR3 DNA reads TGTGCCAGCAGTTACTCAACCTTGGACTGGAATGAAAAACTGTTTTTT.

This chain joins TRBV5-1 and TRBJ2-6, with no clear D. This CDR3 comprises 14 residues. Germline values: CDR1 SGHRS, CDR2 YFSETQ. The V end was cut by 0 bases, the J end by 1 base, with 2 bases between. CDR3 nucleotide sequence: TGCGCCAGCAGCTTGGGGTCTGGGGCCAACGTCCTGACTTTC. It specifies CASSLGSGANVLTF. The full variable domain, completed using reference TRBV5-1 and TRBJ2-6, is KAGVTQTPRYLIKTRGQQVTLSCSPISGHRSVSWYQQTPGQGLQFLFEYFSETQRNKGNFPGRFSGRQFSNSRSEMNVSTLELGDSALYLCASSLGSGANVLTFGAGSRLTVL.

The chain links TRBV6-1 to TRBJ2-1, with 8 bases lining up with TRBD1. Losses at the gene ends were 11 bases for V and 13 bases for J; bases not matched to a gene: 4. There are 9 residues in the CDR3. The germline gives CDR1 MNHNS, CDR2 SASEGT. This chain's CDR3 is CAGGTGQFF. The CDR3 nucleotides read TGTGCCGGAGGGACAGGTCAGTTCTTC.

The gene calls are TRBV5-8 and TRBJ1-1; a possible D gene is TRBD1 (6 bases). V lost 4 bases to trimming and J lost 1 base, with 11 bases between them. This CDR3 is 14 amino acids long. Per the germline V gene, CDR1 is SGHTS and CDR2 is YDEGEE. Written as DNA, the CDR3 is TGTGCCAGCAGCCGAAGGACAGAGAACACTGAAGCTTTCTTT. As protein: CASSRRTENTEAFF.

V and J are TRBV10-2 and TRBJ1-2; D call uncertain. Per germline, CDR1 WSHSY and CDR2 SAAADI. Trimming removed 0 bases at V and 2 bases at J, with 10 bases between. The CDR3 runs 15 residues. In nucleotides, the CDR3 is TGCGCCAGCAGTGAGTCCCCAGGAGGAAACTATGGCTACACCTTC. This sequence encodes CASSESPGGNYGYTF.

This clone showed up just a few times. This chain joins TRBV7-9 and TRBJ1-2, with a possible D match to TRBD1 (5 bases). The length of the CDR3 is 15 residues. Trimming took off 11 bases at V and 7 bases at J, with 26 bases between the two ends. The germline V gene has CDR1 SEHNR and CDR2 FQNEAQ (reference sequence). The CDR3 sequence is CAGYSREGVKRGYTF. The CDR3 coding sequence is TGTGCCGGATATAGCAGGGAAGGGGTGAAACGTGGCTACACCTTC.

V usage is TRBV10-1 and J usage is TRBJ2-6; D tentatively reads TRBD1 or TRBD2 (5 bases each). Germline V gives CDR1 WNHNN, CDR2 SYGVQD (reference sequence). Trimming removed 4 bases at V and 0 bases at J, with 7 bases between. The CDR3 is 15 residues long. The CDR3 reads CASSAGASGANVLTF. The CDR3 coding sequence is TGCGCCAGCAGTGCCGGGGCCTCTGGGGCCAACGTCCTGACTTTC.

The CDR3 loop is CASSMVAGGNEQFF. The DNA for the CDR3 is TGTGCCAGTAGTATGGTAGCGGGGGGCAATGAGCAGTTCTTC. This chain joins TRBV19 and TRBJ2-1, with 10 bases fitting TRBD2. V shed 3 bases, J shed 6 bases, and the junction held 2 bases outside the gene matches. Germline CDR1 and CDR2: LNHDA and SQIVND (reference sequence). This CDR3 comprises 14 residues. The variable domain in full, with the rest retrieved from reference TRBV19 and TRBJ2-1, is DGGITQSPKYLFRKEGQNVTLSCEQNLNHDAMYWYRQDPGQGLRLIYYSQIVNDFQKGDIAEGYSVSREKKESFPLTVTSAQKNPTAFYLCASSMVAGGNEQFFGPGTRLTVL.

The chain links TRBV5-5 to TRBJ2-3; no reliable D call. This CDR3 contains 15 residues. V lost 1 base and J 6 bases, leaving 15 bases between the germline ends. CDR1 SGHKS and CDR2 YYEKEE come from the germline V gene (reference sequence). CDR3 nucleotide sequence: TGTGCCAGCAGCTTGTTTGGGCCCCCTGCGGATACGCAGTATTTT. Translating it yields CASSLFGPPADTQYF. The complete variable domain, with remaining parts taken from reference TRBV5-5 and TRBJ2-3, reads DAGVTQSPTHLIKTRGQQVTLRCSPISGHKSVSWYQQVLGQGPQFIFQYYEKEERGRGNFPDRFSARQFPNYSSELNVNALLLGDSALYLCASSLFGPPADTQYFGPGTRLTVL.

The CDR3 bases are TGCGCCAGCAGCATCGCCAAGGCAGGGTTCGATGAGCAGTTCTTC. Translated, it gives CASSIAKAGFDEQFF. The rearrangement uses TRBV5-1 and TRBJ2-1; possibly TRBD1 for D (5 bases). Germline CDR1 SGHRS, CDR2 YFSETQ. The CDR3 sequence is 15 residues long. The V end lost 4 bases, the J end lost 8 bases, and 19 bases lay between the germline ends.

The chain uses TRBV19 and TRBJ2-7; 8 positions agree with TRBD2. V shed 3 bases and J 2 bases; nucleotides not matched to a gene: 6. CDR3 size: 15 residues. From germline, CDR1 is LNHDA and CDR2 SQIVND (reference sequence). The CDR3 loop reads CASSIPGAGAYEQYF. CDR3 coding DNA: TGTGCCAGTAGTATCCCAGGAGCGGGGGCCTACGAGCAGTACTTC.

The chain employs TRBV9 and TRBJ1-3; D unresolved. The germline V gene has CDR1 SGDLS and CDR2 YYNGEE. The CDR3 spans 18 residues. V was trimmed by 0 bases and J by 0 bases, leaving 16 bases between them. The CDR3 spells CASSVGMGRDLSGNTIYF. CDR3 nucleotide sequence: TGTGCCAGCAGCGTAGGGATGGGGAGAGACCTCTCTGGAAACACCATATATTTT.

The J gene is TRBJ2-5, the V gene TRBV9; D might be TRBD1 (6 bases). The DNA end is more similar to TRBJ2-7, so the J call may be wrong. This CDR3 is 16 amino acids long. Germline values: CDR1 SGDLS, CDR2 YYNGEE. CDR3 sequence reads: CASSVGDAGVGYEQYF. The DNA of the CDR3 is TGTGCCAGCAGCGTAGGAGATGCAGGGGTGGGCTACGAGCAGTACTTC.

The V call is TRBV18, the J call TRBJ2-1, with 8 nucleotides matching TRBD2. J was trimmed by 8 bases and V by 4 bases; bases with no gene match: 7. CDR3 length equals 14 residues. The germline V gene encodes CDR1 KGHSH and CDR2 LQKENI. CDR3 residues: CASSRAGGSDEQFF. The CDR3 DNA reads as TGTGCCAGCTCACGCGCGGGAGGAAGTGATGAGCAGTTCTTC.

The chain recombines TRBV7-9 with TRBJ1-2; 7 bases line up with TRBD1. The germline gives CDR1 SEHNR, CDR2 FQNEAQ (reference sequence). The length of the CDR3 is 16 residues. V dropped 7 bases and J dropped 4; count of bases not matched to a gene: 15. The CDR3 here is CASTFSGTAEFYGYTF. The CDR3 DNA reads TGTGCCAGCACCTTTAGCGGGACAGCCGAATTCTATGGCTACACCTTC.

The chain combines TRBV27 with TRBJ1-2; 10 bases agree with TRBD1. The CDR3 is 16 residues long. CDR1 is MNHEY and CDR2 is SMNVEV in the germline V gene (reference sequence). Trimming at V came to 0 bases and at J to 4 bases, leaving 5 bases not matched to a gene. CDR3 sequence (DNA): TGTGCCAGCAGTTTATCGGGGGGACAGGGGTCCTATGGCTACACCTTC. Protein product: CASSLSGGQGSYGYTF.

The CDR3 nucleotides read TGTGCCAGCAGCTTAGGCCTAGCGGGAGGCCAAGAGACCCAGTACTTC. Amino acid sequence: CASSLGLAGGQETQYF. The chain has TRBV7-2 and TRBJ2-5, with 11 bases that match TRBD2. This CDR3 has 16 residues. The ends lost 1 base at V and 1 base at J; junction bases unmatched: 2. Germline assignment: CDR1 SGHTA and CDR2 FQGNSA. Full variable domain (missing parts from reference TRBV7-2 and TRBJ2-5): GAGVSQSPSNKVTEKGKDVELRCDPISGHTALYWYRQSLGQGLEFLIYFQGNSAPDKSGLPSDRFSAERTGGSVSTLTIQRTQQEDSAVYLCASSLGLAGGQETQYFGPGTRLLVL.